Presented here are 27 T cell receptor beta chains from one specimen sequenced in a study of OX40 agonist ivuxolimab in advanced cancers. TCRdb keeps only in-frame clones here, not all; method: immunoSEQ multiplex PCR. Of approximately 70,000 clones in the sample, around 88% were seen once. Source: CD4+ or CD8+ T cells sorted from blood, taken in a trial of the OX40 agonist ivuxolimab. The origin of the receptors is an adult with an advanced solid tumor such as melanoma, head and neck, liver or kidney cancer.

Concerning this clone: At the DNA level, this CDR3 is encoded by other sequences in the same sample as well. The chain couples TRBV7-9 to TRBJ2-3; D is possibly TRBD1 (6 bases). The V gene's germline CDR1 is SEHNR and CDR2 FQNEAQ (reference sequence). CDR3 length equals 15 residues. Trimming took 5 bases from V and 0 from J, leaving 12 bases between them. In DNA form, the CDR3 reads TGTGCCAGCAGCAACAGGGATCCTAGCACAGATACGCAGTATTTT. It is translated as CASSNRDPSTDTQYF.

DNA for the CDR3: TGTGCCAGCAGCCCGGGATCTGCGCTAGGGGGCTACACCTTC. Its translation is CASSPGSALGGYTF. V is TRBV7-8 and J is TRBJ1-2; D is unclear. Germline V gene data show CDR1 as SGHVS and CDR2 as FQNEAQ. The V gene lost 5 bases and the J gene lost 8 bases, with 18 bases spanning the gap. The CDR3 has 14 amino acids.

This chain links TRBV19 with TRBJ2-3, with 16 bases matching TRBD2. The germline CDR1 and CDR2 sequences are LNHDA and SQIVND (reference sequence). After removal of 6 bases from V and 1 base from J, the junction contained 4 bases not matched to a gene. The CDR3 has 17 residues. In DNA, the CDR3 is TGTGCCAGTAGGCCGGGACTAGCGGGAGGGCGCACAGATACGCAGTATTTT. Amino acids: CASRPGLAGGRTDTQYF.

This rearrangement joins TRBV1 to TRBJ2-7; TRBD2 was called by the table and not checked on the DNA. TRBV1 is designated a pseudogene. The CDR3 is 21 amino acids. The chain's CDR3 is CTSSQDRALSRAAVPPYEQYF. CDR3 in DNA: TGCACCAGCAGCCAAGATAGAGCCCTATCTCGAGCCGCCGTTCCTCCATACGAGCAGTACTTC.

The sample holds one count of this clone. The rearrangement joins TRBV29-1 to TRBJ1-2, with 8 positions matching TRBD1. This CDR3 comprises 13 residues. The germline V gene has CDR1 SQVTM and CDR2 ANQGSEA. The V gene end was trimmed by 3 bases and the J gene end by 6 bases; junction bases not matched to a gene: 6. The CDR3: CSVERQGINGYTF. DNA for the CDR3: TGCAGCGTTGAGAGACAGGGGATTAATGGCTACACCTTC.

The rearrangement uses TRBV7-3 and TRBJ2-1; TRBD2 matches 9 bases. The CDR3 extends over 16 amino acids. The V gene end was trimmed by 6 bases and the J gene end by 8 bases; junction bases not matched to a gene: 14. Per germline, CDR1 SGHTA and CDR2 FQGTGA. CDR3 in amino acids: CASSQGGLAGLDEQFF. The CDR3, as DNA: TGTGCCAGCAGTCAGGGCGGGCTAGCGGGGTTGGATGAGCAGTTCTTC.

The rearrangement uses TRBV18 and TRBJ1-1; D is unclear. Trimming removed 4 bases at V and 3 bases at J, with 9 bases between. Per the germline V gene, CDR1 is KGHSH and CDR2 is LQKENI. CDR3 size: 13 residues. For the CDR3, the DNA is TGTGCCAGCTCACGGCTCGGGGACACTGAAGCTTTCTTT. Protein: CASSRLGDTEAFF. The variable domain in full, completed from reference TRBV18 and TRBJ1-1, reads NAGVMQNPRHLVRRRGQEARLRCSPMKGHSHVYWYRQLPEEGLKFMVYLQKENIIDESGMPKERFSAEFPKEGPSILRIQQVVRGDSAAYFCASSRLGDTEAFFGQGTRLTVV.

V gene TRBV6-9 combines with J gene TRBJ2-1; perhaps D is TRBD1 or TRBD2 (6 bases each). In germline, CDR1 is MNHGY, CDR2 SVAAGI. The CDR3 totals 9 residues. In DNA, the CDR3 is TGTGCTATTAGGGGGAGGCAATTCTTC. Protein: CAIRGRQFF.

The chain recombines TRBV9 with TRBJ1-5; possibly TRBD1 for D (5 bases). Germline CDR1 and CDR2: SGDLS and YYNGEE. CDR3 length: 13 amino acids. The V end was cut by 4 bases, the J end by 1 base, with 6 bases between. DNA of the CDR3: TGTGCCAGCAGCAGGGACAGCAATCAGCCCCAGCATTTT. Translation gives CASSRDSNQPQHF. The whole variable domain, filled in from reference TRBV9 and TRBJ1-5, reads DSGVTQTPKHLITATGQRVTLRCSPRSGDLSVYWYQQSLDQGLQFLIQYYNGEERAKGNILERFSAQQFPDLHSELNLSSLELGDSALYFCASSRDSNQPQHFGDGTRLSIL.

This sequence joins TRBV2 and TRBJ1-6; the match to TRBD1 covers 10 bases. CDR1 and CDR2 (germline): SNHLY, FYNNEI. Unmatched junction bases numbered 5, after V lost 2 bases and J lost 10 bases. This CDR3 is 15 amino acids long. The CDR3 DNA is TGTGCCAGCAGTGAAAGACAGGGGGCCAGGTCACCCCTCCACTTT. Translating gives CASSERQGARSPLHF.

V is TRBV28 and J is TRBJ2-7; 8 nucleotides match TRBD2. CDR1 and CDR2 from the germline V gene are MDHEN and SYDVKM. After removal of 2 bases from V and 3 bases from J, the junction contained 6 bases not matched to a gene. The CDR3 sequence is 15 residues long. As DNA, the CDR3 is TGTGCCAGCAGTTTAACGGGAGGGAATGTCTACGAGCAGTACTTC. Protein: CASSLTGGNVYEQYF. Based on the CDR3 plus reference TRBV28 and TRBJ2-7, the full variable domain is DVKVTQSSRYLVKRTGEKVFLECVQDMDHENMFWYRQDPGLGLRLIYFSYDVKMKEKGDIPEGYSVSREKKERFSLILESASTNQTSMYLCASSLTGGNVYEQYFGPGTRLTVT.

The rearrangement links TRBV6-6 to TRBJ2-7; D is unresolved. The CDR3 is 13 residues long. Trimming left V 0 bases short and J 3 bases short, with 6 bases between. The germline gives CDR1 MNHNY, CDR2 SVGAGI (reference sequence). CDR3 protein: CASSYSTGYEQYF. The CDR3 DNA is TGTGCCAGCAGTTACTCGACCGGCTACGAGCAGTACTTC.

The chain couples TRBV7-6 to TRBJ1-2; no clear D. The germline gives CDR1 SGHVS, CDR2 FNYEAQ. V lost 5 bases and J 4 bases, leaving 11 bases between the germline ends. The CDR3 extends over 13 amino acids. Written as DNA, the CDR3 is TGTGCCAGCAGCACCCCCTCGGGCTATGGCTACACCTTC. It translates to CASSTPSGYGYTF.

The V call is TRBV15, the J call TRBJ2-7; 8 bases align to TRBD1. The germline CDR1 and CDR2 sequences are LNHNV and YYDKDF (reference sequence). This CDR3 contains 16 residues. V trimming: 4 bases; J trimming: 3 bases; junction bases outside the gene matches: 11. For the CDR3, the DNA is TGTGCCACCAGCACCCCGGACAGGGCACCTCGCTACGAGCAGTACTTC. Encoded protein: CATSTPDRAPRYEQYF.

CDR3 residues: CASSLQRDYGYTF. DNA of the CDR3: TGTGCCAGCAGCTTACAAAGAGACTATGGCTACACCTTC. This sequence joins TRBV5-5 and TRBJ1-2; no definite D call. The ends were cut back, 2 bases at V and 3 bases at J, with 8 bases in the middle. Germline CDR1 and CDR2: SGHKS and YYEKEE (reference sequence). CDR3 length: 13 residues. Full variable domain (rest looked up from reference TRBV5-5 and TRBJ1-2): DAGVTQSPTHLIKTRGQQVTLRCSPISGHKSVSWYQQVLGQGPQFIFQYYEKEERGRGNFPDRFSARQFPNYSSELNVNALLLGDSALYLCASSLQRDYGYTFGSGTRLTVV.

This clone appeared a single time. The genes are TRBV29-1 and TRBJ2-3; 7 nucleotides agree with TRBD2. There are 16 residues in the CDR3. Germline CDR1 is SQVTM and CDR2 is ANQGSEA. Trimming removed 4 bases from V and 0 bases from J; junction bases left unmatched: 10. CDR3 sequence reads: CSVARPSGSSTDTQYF. CDR3 coding DNA: TGCAGCGTTGCTCGCCCTAGCGGCAGCAGCACAGATACGCAGTATTTT.

The V call is TRBV7-9, the J call TRBJ1-5; TRBD1 matches 9 bases. The germline V gene encodes CDR1 SEHNR and CDR2 FQNEAQ (reference sequence). The CDR3 runs to 13 residues. V was pared by 5 bases and J by 4 bases, with 0 bases of the junction left unmatched. As DNA, the CDR3 is TGTGCCAGCAGCGGACAGGGGAATCAGCCCCAGCATTTT. Translating gives CASSGQGNQPQHF.

The V call is TRBV11-2, the J call TRBJ1-2; no clear D. The germline CDR1 and CDR2 sequences are SGHAT and FQNNGV. Trimming stripped 0 bases from V and 4 bases from J, with 12 bases between. CDR3 length: 15 amino acids. The CDR3 loop is CASSLETARSYGYTF. The CDR3, as DNA: TGTGCCAGCAGCTTAGAAACAGCAAGGTCCTATGGCTACACCTTC.

The gene calls are TRBV6-4 and TRBJ2-7, with TRBD1 matching 8 bases. J was trimmed by 4 bases and V by 10 bases; bases with no gene match: 9. Germline CDR1 MRHNA, CDR2 SNTAGT. The CDR3 extends over 13 amino acids. The CDR3 region is CANPGQGRYEQYF. The CDR3 region has the DNA TGTGCCAACCCCGGACAGGGAAGGTACGAGCAGTACTTC.

The chain carries TRBV5-1 and TRBJ2-2, with D possibly matching TRBD2 (5 bases). Germline V gives CDR1 SGHRS, CDR2 YFSETQ. The V and J ends lost 4 bases and 4 bases respectively, with 11 bases between them. This CDR3 is 14 amino acids long. Here the CDR3 reads CASSVGSGTGELFF. The DNA of the CDR3 is TGCGCCAGCAGCGTTGGGAGTGGCACCGGGGAGCTGTTTTTT.

The CDR3 is CASSLAGPTEAFF. The CDR3 region has the DNA TGTGCCAGCAGCTTGGCGGGACCGACTGAAGCTTTCTTT. This chain links TRBV5-4 with TRBJ1-1; D is perhaps TRBD1 (5 bases). Trimming cost V 0 bases and J 5 bases, with 8 bases left between them. CDR1 is SGHNT and CDR2 is YYREEE in the germline V gene (reference sequence). The CDR3 covers 13 residues.

The V and J genes are TRBV7-2 and TRBJ1-1; D possibly corresponds to TRBD1 (6 bases). The CDR3 contains 16 residues. Germline CDR1 and CDR2: SGHTA and FQGNSA. With 6 bases removed from V and 0 bases from J, the gap between germline ends came to 17 bases. The CDR3 spells CASRPNTGFMNTEAFF. DNA of the CDR3: TGTGCCAGCAGACCAAACACAGGGTTCATGAACACTGAAGCTTTCTTT. Using reference TRBV7-2 and TRBJ1-1 for the parts outside the CDR3, the full variable domain is GAGVSQSPSNKVTEKGKDVELRCDPISGHTALYWYRQSLGQGLEFLIYFQGNSAPDKSGLPSDRFSAERTGGSVSTLTIQRTQQEDSAVYLCASRPNTGFMNTEAFFGQGTRLTVV.

This chain joins TRBV6-5 and TRBJ1-6; D remains ambiguous. The germline CDR1 and CDR2 sequences are MNHEY and SVGAGI. With 6 bases removed from V and 9 bases from J, the gap between germline ends came to 12 bases. CDR3 length equals 13 residues. DNA of the CDR3: TGTGCCAGCAGACCCGGAGTTCGTTCACCCCTCCACTTT. Translation gives CASRPGVRSPLHF.

The rearrangement joins TRBV11-2 to TRBJ1-6, with D possibly being TRBD1 (5 bases). Germline CDR1 reads SGHAT; CDR2 reads FQNNGV. The CDR3 length is 12 residues. V dropped 3 bases and J dropped 8 bases, with 5 bases sitting between them. The CDR3 DNA reads as TGTGCCAGCAGCTTGACAGATTCACCCCTCCACTTT. Protein product: CASSLTDSPLHF.

This rearrangement joins TRBV28 to TRBJ2-3; TRBD2 matches at 9 bases. In germline, CDR1 is MDHEN, CDR2 SYDVKM. The CDR3 length is 19 residues. The V segment lost 3 bases and the J segment 0 bases; nucleotides outside the gene matches: 13. CDR3 amino acids: CASSFLIVGTSPSTDTQYF. The DNA for the CDR3 is TGTGCCAGCAGTTTCCTTATTGTCGGGACTAGCCCTAGCACAGATACGCAGTATTTT.

J is TRBJ1-4 and V is TRBV6-1; TRBD1 is a possible D gene (5 bases). Deletions cut 5 bases from V and 1 base from J, with 8 bases between. The CDR3 is made up of 14 amino acids. Looked up from germline, CDR1 is MNHNS and CDR2 is SASEGT. The DNA for the CDR3 is TGTGCCAGCAGTTGGGGGGGAACTAATGAAAAACTGTTTTTT. Translated: CASSWGGTNEKLFF.

The chain employs TRBV18 and TRBJ2-1; D remains ambiguous. CDR3 length: 13 amino acids. V was clipped by 3 bases and J by 6 bases, with 9 bases between them. Germline V CDR1 and CDR2: KGHSH, LQKENI. The CDR3 DNA reads TGTGCCAGCTCACCGGGCAGGACCAATGAGCAGTTCTTC. Residues: CASSPGRTNEQFF.